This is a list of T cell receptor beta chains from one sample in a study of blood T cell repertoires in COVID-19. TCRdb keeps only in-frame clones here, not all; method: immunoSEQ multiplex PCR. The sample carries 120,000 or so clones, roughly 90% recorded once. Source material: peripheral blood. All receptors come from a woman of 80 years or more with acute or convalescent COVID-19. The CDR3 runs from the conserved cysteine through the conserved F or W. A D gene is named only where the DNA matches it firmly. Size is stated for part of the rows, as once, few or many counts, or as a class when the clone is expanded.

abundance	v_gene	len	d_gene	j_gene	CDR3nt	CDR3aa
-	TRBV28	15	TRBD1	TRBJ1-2	TGTGCCAGCAGCCTTGTCCCGGGACAGGGAAATGGCTACACCTTC	CASSLVPGQGNGYTF
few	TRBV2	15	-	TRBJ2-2	TGTGCCAGCAGTCCCGGGACTCTAAACACCGGGGAGCTGTTTTTT	CASSPGTLNTGELFF
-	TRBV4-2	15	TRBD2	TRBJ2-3	TGTGCCAGCAGCCCGGGGGAGGGTAGCACAGATACGCAGTATTTT	CASSPGEGSTDTQYF
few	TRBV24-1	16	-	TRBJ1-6	TGTGCCACCAGTGATTTCTCTCGCTCCTATAATTCACCCCTCCACTTT	CATSDFSRSYNSPLHF
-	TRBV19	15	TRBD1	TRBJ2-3	TGTGCCAGTAGTTCCGGGACAGGGATTACAGATACGCAGTATTTT	CASSSGTGITDTQYF
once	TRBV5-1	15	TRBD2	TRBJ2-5	TGCGCCAGCAGCGAGGGACTAGCGCTTCAAGAGACCCAGTACTTC	CASSEGLALQETQYF
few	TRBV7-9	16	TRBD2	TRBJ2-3	TGTGCCAGCAGCTCCGGGACTAGTGGGTGGATAGATACGCAGTATTTT	CASSSGTSGWIDTQYF
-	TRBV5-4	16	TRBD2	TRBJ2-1	TGTGCCAGCAGCGCTGGTTCTAGCGGGTACTACAATGAGCAGTTCTTC	CASSAGSSGYYNEQFF
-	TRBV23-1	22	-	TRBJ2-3	TGCGCCAGCAGTCAATCAAAGGTGTCTGGGCGACAAGGGAGAAAGATCGGAGATACGCAGTATTTT	CASSQSKVSGRQGRKIGDTQYF
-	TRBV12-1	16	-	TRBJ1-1	TGTGCCAGCAGCTTTCGACTCCGGTACCGGGGCACTGAAGCTTTCTTT	CASSFRLRYRGTEAFF
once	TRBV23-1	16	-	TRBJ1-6	TGCGCCAGCAAGACCGGCCTTCTGACTTATAATTCACCCCTCCACTTT	CASKTGLLTYNSPLHF
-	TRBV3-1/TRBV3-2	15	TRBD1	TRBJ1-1	TGTGCCAGCAGCCAAAAGGGGACAGGGGCTCTCAGAGCTTTCTTT	CASSQKGTGALRAFF
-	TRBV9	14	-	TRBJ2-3	TGTGCCAGCAGCGTAGGGCCTTCCACAGATACGCAGTATTTT	CASSVGPSTDTQYF
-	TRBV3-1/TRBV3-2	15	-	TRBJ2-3	TGTGCCAGCAGCCAAGAACTAGTTTCGGGAGATACGCAGTATTTT	CASSQELVSGDTQYF
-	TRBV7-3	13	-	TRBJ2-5	TGTGCCAGCAGCCGATCGCGGGCGGGGACCCAGTACTTC	CASSRSRAGTQYF
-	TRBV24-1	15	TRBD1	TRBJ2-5	TGTGCCACCAGTGACCAAGGACAGGCCCAAGAGACCCAGTACTTC	CATSDQGQAQETQYF
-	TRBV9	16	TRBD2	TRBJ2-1	TGTGCCAGCAGCGCGTCCACGGGGGGTTCCTACAATGAGCAGTTCTTC	CASSASTGGSYNEQFF
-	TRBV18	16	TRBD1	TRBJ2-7	TGTGCCAGCTCACCCAATGGACAGGGGGCATCCTACGAGCAGTACTTC	CASSPNGQGASYEQYF
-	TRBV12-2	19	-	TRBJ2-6	TGTGCAAGTCGCTTAGGTCCGCTTCGACACCACTCTGGGGCCAACGTCCTGACTTTC	CASRLGPLRHHSGANVLTF
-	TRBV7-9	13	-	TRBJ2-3	TGTGCCAGCAGCCTTGACACCGTAGATACGCAGTATTTT	CASSLDTVDTQYF
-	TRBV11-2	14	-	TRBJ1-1	TGTGCCAGCAGCAAGCGGCAGTCCAACACTGAAGCTTTCTTT	CASSKRQSNTEAFF
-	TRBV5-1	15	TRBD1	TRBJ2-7	TGCGCCAGCAGCCTGGACAGGGGGAACTCCTACGAGCAGTACTTC	CASSLDRGNSYEQYF
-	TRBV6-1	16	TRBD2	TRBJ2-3	TGTGCCAGCAGTGAATGGTCTAGCGGGGCCCTATATACGCAGTATTTT	CASSEWSSGALYTQYF
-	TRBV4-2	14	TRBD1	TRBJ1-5	TGTGCCAGCAGCCAAGACAGGGGGCCTCAGCCCCAGCATTTT	CASSQDRGPQPQHF
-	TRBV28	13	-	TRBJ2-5	TGTGCCAGCAGTTTGTGGCGGGACGAGACCCAGTACTTC	CASSLWRDETQYF
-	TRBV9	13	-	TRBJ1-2	TGTGCCAGCAGCGTAGGGGGCAGCGATGGCTACACCTTC	CASSVGGSDGYTF
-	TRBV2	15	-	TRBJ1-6	TGTGCCAGCAAAGGGGCAGGAGCTATCAATTCACCCCTCCACTTT	CASKGAGAINSPLHF